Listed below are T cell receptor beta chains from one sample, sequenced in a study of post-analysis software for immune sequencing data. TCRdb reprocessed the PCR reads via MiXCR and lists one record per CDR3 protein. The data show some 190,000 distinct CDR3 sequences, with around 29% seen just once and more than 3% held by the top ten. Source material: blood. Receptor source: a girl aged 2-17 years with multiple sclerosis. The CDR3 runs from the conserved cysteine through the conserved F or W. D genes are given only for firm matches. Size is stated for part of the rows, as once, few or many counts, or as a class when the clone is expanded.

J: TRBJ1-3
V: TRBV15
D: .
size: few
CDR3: CATSSSSQGNTIYF
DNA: TGTGCCACCAGCAGTTCCAGCCAAGGAAACACCATATATTTT

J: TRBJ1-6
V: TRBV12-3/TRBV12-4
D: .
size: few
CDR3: CASSPRQGFSSPLHF
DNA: TGTGCCAGCAGTCCCCGCCAGGGTTTCAGTTCACCCCTCCACTTT

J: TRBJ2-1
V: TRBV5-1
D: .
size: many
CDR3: CASIGYNEQFF
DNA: TGCGCCAGCATAGGCTACAATGAGCAGTTCTTC

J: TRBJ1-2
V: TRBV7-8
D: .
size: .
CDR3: CASSEGLGGYTF
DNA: TGTGCCAGCAGCGAGGGACTTGGTGGCTACACCTTC

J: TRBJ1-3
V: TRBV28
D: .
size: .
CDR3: CVSSTRGPYSGNTIYF
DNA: TGTGTCAGCTCAACCAGGGGACCTTACTCTGGAAACACCATATATTTT

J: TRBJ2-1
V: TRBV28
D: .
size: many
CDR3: CASSRSGALGYNEQFF
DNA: TGTGCCAGCAGCCGCTCGGGGGCTCTGGGGTACAATGAGCAGTTCTTC

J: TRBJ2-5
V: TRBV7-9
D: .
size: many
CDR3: CASSPRWSGGETQYF
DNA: TGTGCCAGCAGCCCCCGGTGGTCCGGGGGAGAGACCCAGTACTTC

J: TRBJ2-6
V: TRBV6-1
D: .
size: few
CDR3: CASTASGTGANVLTF
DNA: TGTGCCAGCACCGCCTCGGGAACTGGGGCCAACGTCCTGACTTTC

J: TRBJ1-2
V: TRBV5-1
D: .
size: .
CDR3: CTSSSRDGDPYGYTF
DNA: TGCACCAGCAGTTCCCGGGACGGGGATCCCTATGGCTACACCTTC

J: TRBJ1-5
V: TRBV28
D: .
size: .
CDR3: CASSFPMGPQHF
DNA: TGTGCCAGCAGTTTCCCCATGGGGCCCCAGCATTTT

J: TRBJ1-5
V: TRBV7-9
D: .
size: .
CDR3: CASSPNNQPQHF
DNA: TGTGCCAGCAGCCCCAACAATCAGCCCCAGCATTTT

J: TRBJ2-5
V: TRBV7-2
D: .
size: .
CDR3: CASSNPGSGETQYF
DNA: TGTGCCAGCAGCAATCCAGGGTCCGGGGAGACCCAGTACTTC